Listed below are T cell receptor beta chains from one sample, sequenced in a study of radiotherapy plus CTLA-4 blockade in lung cancer. Only in-frame clones appear in the TCRdb table, and some are missing; sequencing was by immunoSEQ multiplex PCR. The sample lists tens of thousands of clones, about four fifths occurring once. Sequencing was performed on peripheral blood, taken from a patient treated with radiotherapy plus ipilimumab. The receptors come from a human donor with non-small cell lung cancer who had a partial response to radiotherapy plus ipilimumab. Some clones in this sample may be carry-over from other donors' samples. Each CDR3 is given with its conserved first and last residue. A D gene is named only where the DNA matches it firmly.

J: TRBJ1-6
V: TRBV5-6
D: TRBD1
DNA: TGTGCCAGCAGCAAATATTATACCGGGACAGAAGATAATTCACCCCTCCACTTT
CDR3: CASSKYYTGTEDNSPLHF

J: TRBJ1-2
V: TRBV5-4
D: TRBD1
DNA: TGTGCCAGCAGCCCCGGACAGGAGTTCTATGGCTACACCTTC
CDR3: CASSPGQEFYGYTF

J: TRBJ2-5
V: TRBV5-4
D: .
DNA: TGTGCCAGCAGCTTGGTTGGGGGGAACCAAGAGACCCAGTACTTC
CDR3: CASSLVGGNQETQYF

J: TRBJ2-7
V: TRBV28
D: .
DNA: TGTGCCAGCCGACTGACAGGTCGCGAGCAGTACTTC
CDR3: CASRLTGREQYF

J: TRBJ2-5
V: TRBV28
D: TRBD2
DNA: TGTGCCAGCAGTCCAGCGGGAGAGGTGGAGACCCAGTACTTC
CDR3: CASSPAGEVETQYF

J: TRBJ2-7
V: TRBV2
D: TRBD2
DNA: TGTGCCAGCAGTGACTCGGGAGGGCCCTACGAGCAGTACTTC
CDR3: CASSDSGGPYEQYF

J: TRBJ2-7
V: TRBV18
D: TRBD1
DNA: TGTGCCAGCTCACCCGATCAACAGGGGACCTACGAGCAGTACTTC
CDR3: CASSPDQQGTYEQYF

J: TRBJ2-5
V: TRBV2
D: .
DNA: TGTGCCAGCACTAAAAATGGCACTCCCAGGGAGACCCAGTACTTC
CDR3: CASTKNGTPRETQYF

J: TRBJ2-7
V: TRBV6-5
D: TRBD1
DNA: TGTGCCAGCAGTTACTCCGAGGACAGGGGGCATGAGCAGTACTTC
CDR3: CASSYSEDRGHEQYF

J: TRBJ1-6
V: TRBV11-2
D: TRBD1
DNA: TGTGCCAGCAGCTTAGGGACAGGCTCCCTATTCCAGTGGTCACCCCTCCACTTT
CDR3: CASSLGTGSLFQWSPLHF

J: TRBJ1-1
V: TRBV19
D: TRBD1
DNA: TGTGCCAGTAGTATAGACGGGACAGCCATGAACACTGAAGCTTTCTTT
CDR3: CASSIDGTAMNTEAFF

J: TRBJ2-2
V: TRBV18
D: TRBD1
DNA: TGTGCCAGCCTACAGGGGGCGAACACCGGGGAGCTGTTTTTT
CDR3: CASLQGANTGELFF